A single sample gave rise to the 18 T cell receptor gamma chains below, sequenced in a study of gamma-delta T cells after stem cell transplantation. TCRdb re-called the RT-PCR reads through CATT. Of around 540 gamma-chain clones in the sample, around 20% were seen once. The sample was gamma-delta T cells. The source of these receptors is a human donor. It is not recorded whose cells these are; they may come from a transplant donor.

The table lists this clone with a few counts. One end of the junction fails to match germline, which may point to a read error. In the same sample, other DNA sequences code for this CDR3. The chain's CDR3 is CALWEVRAQELGKKIKVF. CDR3 bases: TGTGCCTTGTGGGAGGTGCGGGCTCAAGAGTTGGGCAAGAAAATCAAGGTATTT. The genes are TRGV9 and TRGJP. The J gene, left out of TCRdb, was set here by checking the DNA against germline. Germline CDR1 reads GITISATS; CDR2 reads ISYDGTV (reference sequence). The CDR3 runs 18 residues.

This clone was seen more than once but under ten times. The chain couples TRGV8 to TRGJP1. TCRdb gives no J gene; it was assigned here by matching the DNA to germline. From germline, CDR1 is VENAVY and CDR2 YDSYNSRV. With 5 bases clipped from V and 4 bases from J, the junction kept 4 bases outside the gene matches. This CDR3 is built from 13 residues. The CDR3 DNA reads as TGTGCCACCTGGGTCCACACTGGTTGGTTCAAGATATTT. Translating it yields CATWVHTGWFKIF.

This clone is deemed large (0.1 to 1%). V and J are TRGV8 and TRGJP2. Germline matching of the DNA provided the J gene here, since TCRdb leaves it blank. Looked up from germline, CDR1 is VENAVY and CDR2 is YDSYNSRV. There are 14 residues in the CDR3. V gave up 4 bases and J gave up 3 bases; unmatched junction bases: 5. CDR3 in amino acids: CATWESGSDWIKTF. The CDR3 region has the DNA TGTGCCACCTGGGAGAGCGGTAGTGATTGGATCAAGACGTTT.

This clone was seen only a few times. The chain couples TRGV4 to TRGJ1 or TRGJ2. The J gene, left out of TCRdb, was set here by checking the DNA against germline. The CDR3 totals 13 residues. Germline V gene sequence: CDR1 EGSTGY, CDR2 YDSYTSSV. V shed 3 bases and J 2 bases; nucleotides not matched to a gene: 4. The CDR3 reads CATWDSHYYKKLF. DNA for the CDR3: TGTGCCACCTGGGATAGCCATTATTATAAGAAACTCTTT.

The V call is TRGV8, the J call TRGJP1. The J gene, missing from TCRdb, was assigned here through DNA to germline matching. The germline V gene encodes CDR1 VENAVY and CDR2 YDSYNSRV. The CDR3 spans 16 residues. The V gene end was trimmed by 4 bases and the J gene end by 5 bases; junction bases not matched to a gene: 13. DNA for the CDR3: TGTGCCACCTGGGACATGTTAAGTAGGACTGGTTGGTTCAAGATATTT. It specifies CATWDMLSRTGWFKIF.

V and J are TRGV4 and TRGJ1 or TRGJ2. No J segment appears in TCRdb, so it was assigned here by matching the sequence to germline. In germline, CDR1 is EGSTGY, CDR2 YDSYTSSV. The V and J ends lost 1 base and 1 base, in that order; junction bases with no gene match: 4. The CDR3 is made up of 14 amino acids. In DNA, the CDR3 is TGTGCCACCTGGGATGGTAGTAATTATTATAAGAAACTCTTT. This translates into CATWDGSNYYKKLF.

By its share, this clone is large. This rearrangement joins TRGV3 to TRGJ1 or TRGJ2. Since TCRdb gives no J gene, matching the DNA to germline was used here to assign it. V trimming: 0 bases; J trimming: 1 base; junction bases outside the gene matches: 12. The CDR3 consists of 17 residues. Germline lookup yields CDR1 VTNTFY and CDR2 YDVSTARD (reference sequence). CDR3 region: CATWDRRGNRNYYKKLF. DNA of the CDR3: TGTGCCACCTGGGACAGGCGGGGCAATCGCAATTATTATAAGAAACTCTTT.

This clone is large by share. CDR3 region: CATWDRRERAKLF. The CDR3 nucleotides read TGTGCCACCTGGGACAGGCGCGAGCGAGCCAAACTCTTT. V gene TRGV3 was called; the J gene was not. This CDR3 region has 13 residues. CDR1 and CDR2 (germline): VTNTFY, YDVSTARD (reference sequence).

Details on this clone: The junction departs from germline at one end; a sequencing error may be responsible. The rearrangement joins TRGV2 to TRGJ1 or TRGJ2. TCRdb carries no J gene annotation; the J gene was assigned here by matching the DNA with germline. There are 11 residues in the CDR3. CDR1 and CDR2 from the germline V gene are EGSNGY and YDSYNSKV. This CDR3 is CAPWDGQRKLF. The CDR3 bases are TGTGCCCCCTGGGACGGGCAGAGGAAACTCTTT.

V and J are TRGV2 and TRGJ1 or TRGJ2. TCRdb records no J gene; here it was assigned by comparing the DNA to germline. The CDR3 has 12 amino acids. V shed 3 bases, J shed 5 bases, and the junction held 4 bases outside the gene matches. Germline V lookup: CDR1 EGSNGY, CDR2 YDSYNSKV. Here the CDR3 reads CATWDSNYKKLF. CDR3 nucleotides: TGTGCCACCTGGGACTCGAATTATAAGAAACTCTTT.

A remark on this clone: It may be a read error: a sequence one base away is much more abundant. This chain joins TRGV9 and TRGJP. Germline matching of the DNA provided the J gene here, since TCRdb leaves it blank. The germline gives CDR1 GITISATS, CDR2 ISYDGTV (reference sequence). Trimming took 0 bases from V and 7 from J; bases not matched to a gene: 9. CDR3 size: 18 residues. The CDR3 region is CALWEVRVKELGKKIKVF. CDR3 nucleotides: TGTGCCTTGTGGGAGGTGCGGGTTAAGGAGTTGGGCAAAAAAATCAAGGTATTT.

A word on this clone: A much larger clone differs by one base, so this may be a read error. CDR3 DNA sequence: TGTGCCTTGTGGGAGCCCCAAGGGTTGGGCAAAAAAATCAAGGTATTT. Protein sequence: CALWEPQGLGKKIKVF. J is TRGJP and V is TRGV9. Germline matching of the DNA provided the J gene here, since TCRdb leaves it blank. The CDR3 has 16 amino acids. Germline assignment: CDR1 GITISATS and CDR2 ISYDGTV (reference sequence).

Judged by abundance, this clone is large. The V gene is TRGV2, the J gene TRGJP2. No J gene was available from TCRdb, and it was assigned here by a germline match of the DNA. The CDR3 runs to 14 residues. With V trimmed by 1 base and J by 7 bases, 6 bases remained unmatched. The germline CDR1 and CDR2 sequences are EGSNGY and YDSYNSKV. CDR3 amino acids: CATWDGHHDWIKTF. Written as DNA, the CDR3 is TGTGCCACCTGGGACGGCCACCATGATTGGATCAAGACGTTT.

This clone came up a few times. The V and J genes are TRGV4 and TRGJ1 or TRGJ2. TCRdb gives no J gene; it was assigned here by matching the DNA to germline. Trimming removed 2 bases from V and 5 bases from J; junction bases left unmatched: 0. Looked up from germline, CDR1 is EGSTGY and CDR2 is YDSYTSSV. The length of the CDR3 is 11 residues. Here the CDR3 DNA reads TGTGCCACCTGGGATGATTATAAGAAACTCTTT. Its translation is CATWDDYKKLF.

Details on this clone: A much larger clone differs by one base, so this may be a read error. It is unclear where the CDR3 begins or ends on the DNA, so no DNA is shown, and the CDR3 is as TCRdb lists it. Here the V gene is TRGV9, but the J gene went uncalled. Germline V gene data show CDR1 as GITISATS and CDR2 as ISYDGTV (reference sequence). The CDR3 length equals 31 residues, ends included. This chain's CDR3 is CALWVRIIIRNSLAVEQHLLSQVRIGRIQHF.

Remarks on this clone: A read error may account for a junction end that differs from germline. The chain joins TRGV2 to TRGJ1 or TRGJ2. Because TCRdb records no J gene, it was assigned here through a match of the DNA to germline. The germline V gene has CDR1 EGSNGY and CDR2 YDSYNSKV. There are 11 residues in the CDR3. In DNA, the CDR3 is TGTGCCACCTTGGACGCGCATAAGAAACTCTTT. Its translation: CATLDAHKKLF.

The rearrangement links TRGV4 to TRGJ1 or TRGJ2. Germline matching of the DNA provided the J gene here, since TCRdb leaves it blank. The trim removed 0 bases at V and 4 bases at J, leaving 6 bases unmatched. The V gene's germline CDR1 is EGSTGY and CDR2 YDSYTSSV. The CDR3 spans 14 residues. In DNA form, the CDR3 reads TGTGCCACCTGGGATGGGACCATCTATTATAAGAAACTCTTT. This gives the protein CATWDGTIYYKKLF.

The rearrangement links TRGV4 to TRGJ1 or TRGJ2. The J gene is not listed in TCRdb, so it was assigned here from a DNA match to germline. Per germline, CDR1 EGSTGY and CDR2 YDSYTSSV. The CDR3 is made up of 12 amino acids. After removal of 5 bases from V and 5 bases from J, the junction contained 6 bases not matched to a gene. In nucleotides, the CDR3 is TGTGCCACCTGGGGATTGCATTATAAGAAACTCTTT. The encoded protein is CATWGLHYKKLF.